Listed below are T cell receptor beta chains from one sample, sequenced in a study of cytomegalovirus exposure and HLA in healthy donors. Method: immunoSEQ multiplex PCR; TCRdb's copy keeps in-frame clones and lacks some. The repertoire holds around 97,000 clones, with around 73% as singletons. The specimen was PBMCs. The receptors come from a man aged 35 to 55 in good health and CMV-seronegative. Each CDR3 is given with its conserved first and last residue. The order of the fields is D gene, J gene, clone size, V gene, CDR3 protein, CDR3 DNA. A D gene is named only where the DNA matches it firmly. Rows may omit the clone size; those that give it use once, few, many or a size class.

D: NA; J: TRBJ1-1; size: NA; V: TRBV21-1; CDR3: CASSYQQGLNTEAFF; DNA: TGTGCCAGCAGCTACCAACAGGGGCTGAACACTGAAGCTTTCTTT
D: TRBD2; J: TRBJ2-1; size: NA; V: TRBV29-1; CDR3: CSVGTSGGYNEQFF; DNA: TGCAGCGTTGGGACTAGCGGGGGGTATAATGAGCAGTTCTTC
D: NA; J: TRBJ1-1; size: NA; V: TRBV14; CDR3: CASSLQPGRGTEAFF; DNA: TGTGCCAGCAGCCTTCAGCCGGGGAGGGGCACTGAAGCTTTCTTT
D: TRBD1; J: TRBJ2-7; size: once; V: TRBV2; CDR3: CASSAVRGHYEQYF; DNA: TGTGCCAGCAGTGCGGTCAGGGGGCACTACGAGCAGTACTTC
D: TRBD2; J: TRBJ2-3; size: few; V: TRBV7-9; CDR3: CASSWGLADVTDTQYF; DNA: TGTGCCAGCAGCTGGGGACTAGCGGACGTCACAGATACGCAGTATTTT
D: NA; J: TRBJ2-2; size: NA; V: TRBV4-1; CDR3: CASLRNTGELFF; DNA: TGCGCCAGCCTCCGGAACACCGGGGAGCTGTTTTTT
D: NA; J: TRBJ1-4; size: NA; V: TRBV10-3; CDR3: CAISEEGQRNEKLFF; DNA: TGTGCCATCAGTGAGGAGGGCCAGCGTAATGAAAAACTGTTTTTT
D: TRBD2; J: TRBJ2-1; size: NA; V: TRBV19; CDR3: CASLGGVSYNEQFF; DNA: TGTGCCAGTCTTGGGGGGGTCTCCTACAATGAGCAGTTCTTC
D: NA; J: TRBJ2-3; size: NA; V: TRBV7-6; CDR3: CASSPTDRFTDTQYF; DNA: TGTGCCAGCAGCCCCACTGACAGGTTCACAGATACGCAGTATTTT
D: NA; J: TRBJ1-3; size: few; V: TRBV4-3; CDR3: CASSRGPGNTIYF; DNA: TGCGCCAGCAGCCGTGGGCCTGGAAACACCATATATTTT
D: TRBD2; J: TRBJ2-2; size: NA; V: TRBV5-1; CDR3: CASSNQLAGGVTGELFF; DNA: TGCGCCAGCAGCAACCAACTAGCGGGGGGCGTCACCGGGGAGCTGTTTTTT
D: TRBD1; J: TRBJ1-1; size: NA; V: TRBV9; CDR3: CASSAQQGLGTEAFF; DNA: TGTGCCAGCAGCGCACAACAGGGGTTGGGCACTGAAGCTTTCTTT
D: NA; J: TRBJ2-7; size: NA; V: TRBV28; CDR3: CAIRQTFSYEQYF; DNA: TGTGCCATCCGACAGACTTTCTCCTACGAGCAGTACTTC
D: NA; J: TRBJ2-7; size: NA; V: TRBV19; CDR3: CASSIGQSYEQYF; DNA: TGTGCCAGTAGTATAGGACAGTCCTACGAGCAGTACTTC